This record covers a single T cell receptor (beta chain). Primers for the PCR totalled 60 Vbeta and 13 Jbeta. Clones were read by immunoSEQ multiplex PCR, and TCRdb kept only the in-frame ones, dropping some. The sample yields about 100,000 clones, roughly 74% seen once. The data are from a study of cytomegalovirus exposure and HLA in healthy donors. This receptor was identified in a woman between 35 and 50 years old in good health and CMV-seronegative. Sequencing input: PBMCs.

The CDR3 DNA reads TGTGCCAGCGGGGGGACCGACTTTTCGAACACTGAAGCTTTCTTT. It is translated as CASGGTDFSNTEAFF. The chain is built from TRBV7-8 and TRBJ1-1, with D maybe TRBD1 (5 bases). Germline CDR1 and CDR2: SGHVS and FQNEAQ. The CDR3 is 15 amino acids. Trimming took off 8 bases at V and 1 base at J, with 17 bases between the two ends.